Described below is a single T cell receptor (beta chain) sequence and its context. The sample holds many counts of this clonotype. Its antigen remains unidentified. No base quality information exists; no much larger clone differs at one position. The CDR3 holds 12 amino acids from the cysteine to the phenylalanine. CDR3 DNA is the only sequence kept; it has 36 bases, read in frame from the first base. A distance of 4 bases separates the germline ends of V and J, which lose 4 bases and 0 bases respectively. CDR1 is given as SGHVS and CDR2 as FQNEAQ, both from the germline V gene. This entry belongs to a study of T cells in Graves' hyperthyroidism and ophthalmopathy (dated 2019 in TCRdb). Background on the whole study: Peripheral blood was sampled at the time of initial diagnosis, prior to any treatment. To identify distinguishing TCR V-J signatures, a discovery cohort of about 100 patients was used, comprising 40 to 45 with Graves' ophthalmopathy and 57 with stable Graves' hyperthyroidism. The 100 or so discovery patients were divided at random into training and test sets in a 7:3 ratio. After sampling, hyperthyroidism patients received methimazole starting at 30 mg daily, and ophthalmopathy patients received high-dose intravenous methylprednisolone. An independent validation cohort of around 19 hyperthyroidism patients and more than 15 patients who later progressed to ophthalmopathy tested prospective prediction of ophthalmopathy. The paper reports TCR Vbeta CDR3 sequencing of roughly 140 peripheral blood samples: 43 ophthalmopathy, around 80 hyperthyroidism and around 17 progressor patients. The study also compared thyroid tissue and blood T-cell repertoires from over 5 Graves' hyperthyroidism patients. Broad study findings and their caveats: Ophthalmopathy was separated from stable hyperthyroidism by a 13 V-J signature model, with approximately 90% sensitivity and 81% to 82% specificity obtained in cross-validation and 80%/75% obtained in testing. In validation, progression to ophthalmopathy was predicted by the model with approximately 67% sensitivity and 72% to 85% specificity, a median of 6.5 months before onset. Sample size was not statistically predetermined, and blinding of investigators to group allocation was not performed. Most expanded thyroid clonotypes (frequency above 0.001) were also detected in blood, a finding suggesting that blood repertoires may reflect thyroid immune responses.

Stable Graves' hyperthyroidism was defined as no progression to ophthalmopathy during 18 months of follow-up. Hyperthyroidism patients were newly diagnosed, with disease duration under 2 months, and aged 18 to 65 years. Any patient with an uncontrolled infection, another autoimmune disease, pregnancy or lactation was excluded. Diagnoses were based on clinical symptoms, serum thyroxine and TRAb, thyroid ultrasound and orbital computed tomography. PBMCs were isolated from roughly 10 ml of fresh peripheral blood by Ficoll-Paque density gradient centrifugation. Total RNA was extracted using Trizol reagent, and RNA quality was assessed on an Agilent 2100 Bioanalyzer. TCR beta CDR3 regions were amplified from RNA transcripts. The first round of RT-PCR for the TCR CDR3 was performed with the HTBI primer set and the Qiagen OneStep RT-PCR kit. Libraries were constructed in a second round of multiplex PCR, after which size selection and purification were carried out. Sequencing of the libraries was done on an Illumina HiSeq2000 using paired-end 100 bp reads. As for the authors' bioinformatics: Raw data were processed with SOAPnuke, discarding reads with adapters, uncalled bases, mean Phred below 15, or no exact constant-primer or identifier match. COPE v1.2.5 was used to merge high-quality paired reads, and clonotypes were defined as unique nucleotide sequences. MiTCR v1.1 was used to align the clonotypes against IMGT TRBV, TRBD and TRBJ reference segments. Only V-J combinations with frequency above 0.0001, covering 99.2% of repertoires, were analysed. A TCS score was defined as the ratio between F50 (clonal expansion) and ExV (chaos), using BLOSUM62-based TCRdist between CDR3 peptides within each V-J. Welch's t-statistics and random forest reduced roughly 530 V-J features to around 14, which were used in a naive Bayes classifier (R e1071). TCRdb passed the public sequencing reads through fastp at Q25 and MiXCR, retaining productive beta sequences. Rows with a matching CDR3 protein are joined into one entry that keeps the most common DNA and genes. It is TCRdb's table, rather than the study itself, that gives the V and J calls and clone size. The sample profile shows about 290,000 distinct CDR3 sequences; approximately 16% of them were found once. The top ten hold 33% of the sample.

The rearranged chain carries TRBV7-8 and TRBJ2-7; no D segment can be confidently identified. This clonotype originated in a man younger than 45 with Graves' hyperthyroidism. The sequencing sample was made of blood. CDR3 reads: CASSYSSYEQYF. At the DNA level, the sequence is TGTGCCAGCAGCTATAGCTCCTACGAGCAGTACTTC.